These 12 T cell receptor beta chains came from one sample sequenced in a study of OX40 agonist ivuxolimab in advanced cancers. Produced via immunoSEQ multiplex PCR; TCRdb's table is partial and in-frame only. Counted here are 95,000 to 150,000 clones, 85% to 90% occurring once; the ten biggest clones make up approximately 0.51%. Sequenced here: CD4+ or CD8+ T cells sorted from blood, sampled in a trial of the OX40 agonist ivuxolimab. The source of these receptors is an adult with an advanced solid tumor such as melanoma, head and neck, liver or kidney cancer.

The rearrangement joins TRBV7-2 to TRBJ1-2; the D is unclear. V was shortened by 7 bases and J by 10 bases, with 16 bases between the two germline ends. The CDR3 is 12 residues long. The germline CDR1 and CDR2 sequences are SGHTA and FQGNSA. The CDR3 coding sequence is TGTGCCAGCACCTCTGGTGTGGCTTTCTACACCTTC. This translates into CASTSGVAFYTF.

The V call is TRBV5-1, the J call TRBJ2-7; D perhaps matches TRBD2 (5 bases). Germline V lookup: CDR1 SGHRS, CDR2 YFSETQ. V was trimmed by 6 bases and J by 0 bases, leaving 16 bases between them. The CDR3 consists of 15 residues. CDR3 loop: CASNPRDGPSYEQYF. The CDR3 bases are TGCGCCAGCAACCCCCGGGATGGGCCCTCCTACGAGCAGTACTTC.

This clone was counted a single time. The V gene is TRBV30, the J gene TRBJ1-5; D uncertain. The CDR3 extends over 12 amino acids. Germline CDR1 is GTSNPN and CDR2 is SVGIG (reference sequence). V lost 3 bases to trimming and J lost 4 bases, with 7 bases between them. CDR3 sequence (DNA): TGTGCCTGGAGGCTGGGAAATCAGCCCCAGCATTTT. The encoded protein is CAWRLGNQPQHF.

The sample holds one count of this clone. The chain uses TRBV10-3 and TRBJ2-3; 9 positions match TRBD1. Germline V gene sequence: CDR1 ENHRY, CDR2 SYGVKD. The CDR3 totals 15 residues. The V gene end was trimmed by 7 bases and the J gene end by 3 bases; junction bases not matched to a gene: 8. The CDR3 region is CAIKTGTGSTDTQYF. The CDR3 coding sequence is TGTGCCATCAAGACCGGGACAGGGAGTACAGATACGCAGTATTTT.

The V gene is TRBV7-9, the J gene TRBJ2-7; D may correspond to TRBD1 or TRBD2 (5 bases each). V was shortened by 1 base and J by 0 bases, with 10 bases between the two germline ends. Germline V gives CDR1 SEHNR, CDR2 FQNEAQ (reference sequence). This CDR3 has 15 amino acids. CDR3 sequence reads: CASSLGDRSSYEQYF. The CDR3 DNA is TGTGCCAGCAGCTTAGGGGACCGGAGCTCCTACGAGCAGTACTTC.

V is TRBV2 and J is TRBJ2-3, with TRBD2 identical over 15 bases. V gave up 5 bases and J gave up 3 bases; unmatched junction bases: 6. The V gene's germline CDR1 is SNHLY and CDR2 FYNNEI. The CDR3 is 17 amino acids. The CDR3 loop is CASSKGTSGGITDTQYF. As DNA, the CDR3 is TGTGCCAGCAGTAAGGGGACTAGCGGGGGGATTACAGATACGCAGTATTTT.

Only one count was recorded for this clone. The chain employs TRBV7-2 and TRBJ2-3; unclear D gene. Germline lookup yields CDR1 SGHTA and CDR2 FQGNSA. Trimming removed 5 bases at V and 2 bases at J, with 5 bases between. This CDR3 is built from 12 residues. In DNA, the CDR3 is TGTGCCAGCAGCCTATCCACAGATACGCAGTATTTT. Its protein is CASSLSTDTQYF. Complete variable domain (other parts from reference TRBV7-2 and TRBJ2-3): GAGVSQSPSNKVTEKGKDVELRCDPISGHTALYWYRQSLGQGLEFLIYFQGNSAPDKSGLPSDRFSAERTGGSVSTLTIQRTQQEDSAVYLCASSLSTDTQYFGPGTRLTVL.

This clone was observed a handful of times. CDR3 DNA sequence: TGTGCCAGCAGAGCCTCAAATTCACCCCTCCACTTT. This codes for CASRASNSPLHF. The chain has TRBV6-5 and TRBJ1-6, with D unresolved. This CDR3 region has 12 residues. Germline lookup yields CDR1 MNHEY and CDR2 SVGAGI. V was cut by 6 bases and J by 7 bases, with 7 bases left in between.

The chain links TRBV7-9 to TRBJ2-3, with D possibly matching TRBD1 (6 bases). CDR1 is SEHNR and CDR2 is FQNEAQ in the germline V gene (reference sequence). The CDR3 runs 14 residues. V was trimmed by 5 bases and J by 5 bases, leaving 14 bases between them. In nucleotides, the CDR3 is TGTGCCAGCAGCCCGCAGGGGTCAAGAGATACGCAGTATTTT. Translation gives CASSPQGSRDTQYF.

The chain uses TRBV5-4 and TRBJ2-2; tentatively, D is TRBD1 (6 bases). The V gene's germline CDR1 is SGHNT and CDR2 YYREEE (reference sequence). Trimming removed 4 bases at V and 9 bases at J, with 16 bases between. The CDR3 contains 14 residues. CDR3 protein: CASSAPTGPRELFF. The DNA for the CDR3 is TGTGCCAGCAGCGCTCCGACAGGCCCCAGGGAGCTGTTTTTT.

The chain uses TRBV4-1 and TRBJ1-4; 9 bases align to TRBD1. Germline V gene data show CDR1 as MGHRA and CDR2 as YSYEKL. The CDR3 is 17 residues long. The V segment lost 1 base and the J segment 10 bases; nucleotides outside the gene matches: 13. For the CDR3, the DNA is TGCGCCAGCAGCCAAGGGGGACAGGGAGTTTCTGAAGGAAAACTGTTTTTT. It yields the protein CASSQGGQGVSEGKLFF.

This chain connects TRBV7-7 to TRBJ2-5; unclear D gene. Germline V gene data show CDR1 as SSHAT and CDR2 as FNYEAQ (reference sequence). The V end was cut by 2 bases, the J end by 4 bases, with 5 bases between. The CDR3 is 12 residues long. The CDR3 DNA is TGTGCCAGCAGCTTAATTGGAGAGACCCAGTACTTC. Translated: CASSLIGETQYF.